This T cell receptor (beta chain) was found in a study of T cell responses to AZD1222 COVID-19 vaccine (dated by TCRdb to the early 2020s). In the study overall: TCR sequencing was performed for roughly 250 trial participants, of whom 200 to 210 were given two doses of AZD1222 and around 25 were given two doses of MenACWY control vaccine. Trial participants were enrolled by age into subgroups of 18-55, 56-69 and 70-plus years, and roughly 160, 29 and 62 TCR-sequenced participants, respectively, were included in these subgroups.

From a lookup of the germline V gene, CDR1 and CDR2 are SGHVS and FNYEAQ. At the junction V is shortened by 5 bases and J by 5 bases; bases outside the gene matches: 17. The CDR3 contains 17 residues, cysteine and phenylalanine counted. The entry retains the CDR3 DNA only, 51 bases that are in frame from base 1. What the research found in general, with its limitations: A significant rise in spike-specific TCR breadth and depth was observed after two AZD1222 doses relative to day 0 and relative to MenACWY recipients. Conclusions about previously exposed vaccinees are limited, since just six AZD1222 recipients were seropositive for SARS-CoV-2 at baseline. Participants were mostly white British and included more females than males, and it was suggested by the authors that clonal diversity may have been underestimated. Because no samples from the day 14 peak response were available, repertoires could be characterized only after the peak T cell response. The vaccine-associated CD4 TCRs covered the entire spike protein, and the dominant responses fell in regions 160-218 and 743-854. Reportedly, almost half of the unique spike-specific TCRs recognized epitopes lying outside the regions that are mutated in the B.1.351 and B.1.1.7 variants. The 56-69-year group was small, and its depth increase did not reach significance, likely because of low power.

As regards this clone: Its binding antigen is unknown. Per-base quality was not reported, and no clone a single base away is much larger than it.

The CDR3 regions of human TCRbeta chains were subjected to immunosequencing. In the source study's methods: Repertoire TCRs were checked for matches against a reference library of SARS-CoV-2-specific TCRs that had been generated using the MIRA antigen-specificity platform. Breadth was defined as the fraction of unique TCRs that were SARS-CoV-2-associated. Depth was defined as the fraction of total T cells that were SARS-CoV-2-associated. Each spike-specific TCR was assigned to its reactive spike region and to a CD4 or CD8 class using the MIRA data. Log10-transformed breadth and depth values were compared by one-way ANOVA with Sidak's multiple comparisons tests. TCRdb took this table from immuneACCESS and kept in-frame rearrangements with V and J called. Such tables lack part of the clones; where checked against another copy, unresolved V genes explain under half of the gap, and the rest is unexplained. V and J calls and clone size are as listed in that table; D and trimming were resolved from the DNA. The sample table shows 150,000 to 200,000 clones, and roughly 88% are seen once. Around 6.3% of the sample belongs to the ten largest clones.

Read against the paper, the sample's time point label means: about 28 days (+/-7) after the second vaccine dose. AZD1222 recipients with second doses at about 4 weeks or about 12 weeks were pooled, because spike-specific TCR depth and breadth did not differ between schedules. Vaccinee samples were obtained from the UK trials COV001 and COV002, which included a single-blind randomized controlled phase 2/3 trial of AZD1222 (ChAdOx1 nCoV-19) in healthy adults. Trial participant PBMC samples were collected at day 0 and day 28 after the second dose for TCRbeta chain sequencing. This sequence originates from an adult who received the AZD1222 COVID-19 vaccine. The sequence links TRBV7-6 to TRBJ2-5, with 7 bases matching TRBD1. The source material was peripheral blood, sampled 28 days after the second AZD1222 dose. At the DNA level, the sequence is TGTGCCAGCAGCCGGCTGGGCGGCAGGGGGTCGTGGGAGACCCAGTACTTC. This is translated as CASSRLGGRGSWETQYF.